The 2 T cell receptor beta chains below were found in one sample sequenced in a study of regulatory T cells in long-lasting Graves disease. Time point meaning: persistent/refractory GD, antithyroid drugs over 5 years with positive TRAb. TCR sequences were obtained from RNA taken from PBMCs. To make TCR beta libraries, researchers used iRepertoire HTBI primers and Arm-PCR of CDR3 regions. TCRdb re-derived calls from the multiplex PCR reads in MiXCR, one entry per CDR3 protein. The data show a few hundred thousand distinct CDR3 sequences, roughly a quarter seen once. The specimen comprised peripheral blood mononuclear cells (PBMCs), sampled when the disease was refractory, from a patient treated with antithyroid drugs. These receptors all come from a female donor with Graves disease.

The V call is TRBV9, the J call TRBJ1-3; D is undetermined. V dropped 0 bases and J dropped 0 bases, with 16 bases sitting between them. Germline V CDR1 and CDR2: SGDLS, YYNGEE. This CDR3 spans 18 amino acids. The CDR3 nucleotides read TGTGCCAGCAGCGTAGCCCCGGCAGCAACTTACTCTGGAAACACCATATATTTT. It encodes CASSVAPAATYSGNTIYF.

This clonotype came up many times. V and J are TRBV15 and TRBJ2-4, with D possibly being TRBD1 (6 bases). This CDR3 is 15 amino acids long. Germline V lookup: CDR1 LNHNV, CDR2 YYDKDF (reference sequence). Trimming took 5 bases from V and 4 from J, leaving 15 bases between them. The CDR3 nucleotides are TGTGCCACCAGCTCCGTCGAGACAGGAAAAAACATTCAGTACTTC. It yields the protein CATSSVETGKNIQYF.